These 10 T cell receptor beta chains were all obtained from the same sample, sequenced in a study of spatial heterogeneity in lung cancer. A single record per CDR3 protein comes from TCRdb applying MiXCR to the 5' RACE reads. The sample yields 60,000 to 80,000 distinct CDR3 sequences, less than 15% seen once. Time point indicated: sample taken at primary tumor resection. Whole RNA, which was extracted from tumor, nontumor lung tissue or frozen PBMC, was sequenced without any cell sorting. The sample here was PBMCs, taken at surgery. The source of these receptors is a male donor with early-stage non-small cell lung cancer.

This clonotype has ten or more counts. The V gene is TRBV6-1, the J gene TRBJ1-2; D not resolved. Looked up from germline, CDR1 is MNHNS and CDR2 is SASEGT. The germline V and J ends were trimmed by 0 bases and 6 bases, with 11 bases remaining between them. The CDR3 length is 14 residues. CDR3 in DNA: TGTGCCAGCAGTGAAGCTGGGATATCGAATGGCTACACCTTC. Its protein is CASSEAGISNGYTF.

The chain uses TRBV5-1 and TRBJ1-2; 12 bases align to TRBD1. The trim removed 0 bases at V and 7 bases at J, leaving 7 bases unmatched. The CDR3 covers 16 residues. The germline V gene has CDR1 SGHRS and CDR2 YFSETQ. CDR3 sequence reads: CASSLALGQGAGGYTF. DNA for the CDR3: TGCGCCAGCAGCTTGGCCTTGGGACAGGGGGCTGGTGGCTACACCTTC.

The V and J genes are TRBV7-9 and TRBJ1-1; 7 nucleotides match TRBD1. Germline trimming cut 10 bases from V and 6 bases from J; bases unmatched to any gene: 8. CDR1 is SEHNR and CDR2 is FQNEAQ in the germline V gene (reference sequence). The CDR3 sequence is 12 residues long. In DNA form, the CDR3 reads TGTGCCACAAGACAGGGTTTGGCTGAAGCTTTCTTT. The encoded protein is CATRQGLAEAFF.

This clonotype was detected a few times. The genes are TRBV10-1 and TRBJ2-6; D remains ambiguous. The V end was cut by 2 bases, the J end by 0 bases, with 8 bases between. The CDR3 sequence is 16 residues long. CDR1 is WNHNN, CDR2 SYGVQD, per germline (reference sequence). The CDR3 loop is CASSENRISGANVLTF. CDR3 in DNA: TGCGCCAGCAGTGAGAACCGGATCTCTGGGGCCAACGTCCTGACTTTC.

V and J are TRBV11-2 and TRBJ1-1, with D uncertain. Germline V CDR1 and CDR2: SGHAT, FQNNGV. This CDR3 is 13 amino acids long. The germline V and J ends were trimmed by 5 bases and 1 base, with 8 bases remaining between them. The DNA for the CDR3 is TGTGCCAGCAGCACCGGAGGGAACACTGAAGCTTTCTTT. Protein product: CASSTGGNTEAFF.

This clonotype was recorded at least ten times. The chain couples TRBV18 to TRBJ1-1; D perhaps matches TRBD1 (6 bases). Germline V gene sequence: CDR1 KGHSH, CDR2 LQKENI. Trimming cost V 3 bases and J 1 base, with 18 bases left between them. This CDR3 has 17 residues. The CDR3 is CASSPWDTWEGNTEAFF. The CDR3 coding sequence is TGTGCCAGCTCACCCTGGGACACCTGGGAAGGGAACACTGAAGCTTTCTTT.

In its sample, this clonotype was seen a few times. The chain couples TRBV6-6 to TRBJ2-7; TRBD2 agrees at 15 bases. The trim removed 1 base at V and 1 base at J, leaving 5 bases unmatched. This CDR3 is 18 amino acids long. Germline V gene sequence: CDR1 MNHNY, CDR2 SVGAGI (reference sequence). The DNA of the CDR3 is TGTGCCAGCAGTTACTTCGGACTAGCGGGAGGGGGGTCCTACGAGCAGTACTTC. Translated, it gives CASSYFGLAGGGSYEQYF.

This chain joins TRBV19 and TRBJ2-1; 7 positions agree with TRBD1. CDR3 length equals 14 residues. The J segment lost 4 bases and the V segment lost 8 bases, leaving 8 bases of the junction unmatched. Germline CDR1 reads LNHDA; CDR2 reads SQIVND (reference sequence). DNA for the CDR3: TGTGCCAGTCGCGGACAGGTCGGGTACAATGAGCAGTTCTTC. Encoded protein: CASRGQVGYNEQFF. Filled out from reference TRBV19 and TRBJ2-1, the complete variable domain reads DGGITQSPKYLFRKEGQNVTLSCEQNLNHDAMYWYRQDPGQGLRLIYYSQIVNDFQKGDIAEGYSVSREKKESFPLTVTSAQKNPTAFYLCASRGQVGYNEQFFGPGTRLTVL.

There are many counts of this clonotype. CDR3 coding DNA: TGCAGTGCTAGAGATTCCCGGGCTAGCGGGATTTACGAGCAGTACTTC. It translates to CSARDSRASGIYEQYF. The chain has TRBV20-1 and TRBJ2-7; 9 bases fit TRBD2. V lost 0 bases to trimming and J lost 4 bases; unmatched junction nucleotides: 10. The CDR3 has 16 amino acids. From germline, CDR1 is DFQATT and CDR2 SNEGSKA (reference sequence).

This clonotype has only a few counts. V and J are TRBV3-2 and TRBJ2-1; TRBD2, the table's D call, lacks a check against the DNA. TRBV3-2 is a documented pseudogene. The CDR3 length is 16 residues. DNA of the CDR3: TGTGCCAGCAGCCAATACCGGGAGGGGTCCTACAATGAGCAGTTCTTC. It translates to CASSQYREGSYNEQFF.